This is a list of T cell receptor beta chains from one sample in a study of T-cell reconstitution after alpha-beta-depleted transplantation in children. TCRdb re-called the PCR reads through MiXCR, storing one row per CDR3 protein. This sample has roughly 500,000 distinct CDR3 sequences, with 9.5% to 15% found just once. Sample: PBMCs from the stem cell graft donor, taken from the stem cell graft. The receptor set was obtained from a human donor who donated a stem cell graft to a child with combined immunodeficiency. The CDR3 runs from the conserved cysteine through the conserved F or W. A D gene is named only where the DNA matches it firmly. Size is stated for part of the rows, as once, few or many counts, or as a class when the clone is expanded.

J: TRBJ1-6
D: -
size: many
V: TRBV28
CDR3: CASSFRRTNSPLHF
DNA: TGTGCCAGCAGTTTTCGCCGGACAAATTCACCCCTCCACTTT

J: TRBJ2-3
D: TRBD2
size: -
V: TRBV7-9
CDR3: CAIPGGPDTQYF
DNA: TGTGCTATCCCGGGGGGTCCAGATACGCAGTATTTT

J: TRBJ1-5
D: -
size: many
V: TRBV5-6
CDR3: CASSLVGHLGPQHF
DNA: TGTGCCAGCAGCTTGGTTGGACACCTCGGGCCCCAGCATTTT

J: TRBJ2-7
D: TRBD2
size: few
V: TRBV7-3
CDR3: CASSPIAGGTQEQYF
DNA: TGTGCCAGCAGCCCCATAGCGGGAGGGACTCAGGAGCAGTACTTC

J: TRBJ1-6
D: -
size: many
V: TRBV6-5
CDR3: CASSFSGNSPLHF
DNA: TGTGCCAGCAGTTTTTCCGGTAATTCACCCCTCCACTTT

J: TRBJ2-1
D: TRBD2
size: -
V: TRBV12-3/TRBV12-4
CDR3: CASSRGAGSGRVEQFF
DNA: TGTGCCAGCAGCCGGGGGGCAGGTAGCGGGAGAGTTGAGCAGTTCTTC

J: TRBJ2-1
D: TRBD2
size: many
V: TRBV7-9
CDR3: CASRTSGLSYNEQFF
DNA: TGTGCCAGCAGGACTAGCGGTCTCTCCTACAATGAGCAGTTCTTC

J: TRBJ2-5
D: TRBD2
size: few
V: TRBV2
CDR3: CASSEVGLAVYKETQYF
DNA: TGTGCCAGCAGTGAAGTGGGACTAGCGGTCTATAAAGAGACCCAGTACTTC

J: TRBJ2-7
D: -
size: -
V: TRBV11-1
CDR3: CASSADRNYEQYF
DNA: TGTGCCAGCAGCGCCGACAGGAACTACGAGCAGTACTTC

J: TRBJ2-3
D: -
size: many
V: TRBV12-3/TRBV12-4
CDR3: CASSPDSPVHGDTQYF
DNA: TGTGCCAGCAGCCCTGATTCGCCGGTCCATGGAGATACGCAGTATTTT

J: TRBJ2-7
D: -
size: few
V: TRBV5-1
CDR3: CASSRNENSGYEQYF
DNA: TGCGCCAGCAGCAGGAACGAGAACTCAGGCTACGAGCAGTACTTC

J: TRBJ1-2
D: -
size: -
V: TRBV6-1
CDR3: CASSEASGGGYGYTF
DNA: TGTGCCAGCAGTGAAGCTTCAGGTGGTGGCTATGGCTACACCTTC

J: TRBJ2-1
D: TRBD1
size: few
V: TRBV18
CDR3: CASSPSGTGGPDEQFF
DNA: TGTGCCAGCTCACCAAGCGGGACAGGGGGCCCGGATGAGCAGTTCTTC

J: TRBJ2-7
D: TRBD2
size: many
V: TRBV9
CDR3: CASSRGGEYEQYF
DNA: TGTGCCAGCAGCCGCGGGGGGGAATACGAGCAGTACTTC

J: TRBJ2-7
D: -
size: few
V: TRBV7-9
CDR3: CASSLSISSYEQYF
DNA: TGTGCCAGCAGCTTAAGTATCAGCTCCTACGAGCAGTACTTC

J: TRBJ2-1
D: TRBD2
size: many
V: TRBV7-3
CDR3: CASSSSLAGGVGEQFF
DNA: TGTGCCAGCAGCTCGTCACTAGCGGGAGGGGTTGGTGAGCAGTTCTTC

J: TRBJ2-3
D: TRBD2
size: few
V: TRBV29-1
CDR3: CSLPSGDSTDTQYF
DNA: TGCAGCTTGCCTAGCGGGGATAGCACAGATACGCAGTATTTT

J: TRBJ2-1
D: TRBD2
size: few
V: TRBV20-1
CDR3: CSAEGLAGLDEQFF
DNA: TGCAGTGCTGAGGGACTAGCGGGACTCGATGAGCAGTTCTTC

J: TRBJ2-7
D: TRBD2
size: few
V: TRBV5-1
CDR3: CASSLGAGDYEQYF
DNA: TGCGCCAGCAGCTTAGGTGCGGGGGACTACGAGCAGTACTTC

J: TRBJ1-4
D: -
size: -
V: TRBV12-3/TRBV12-4
CDR3: CASSLIETADNEKLFF
DNA: TGTGCCAGCAGTTTAATCGAGACAGCAGATAATGAAAAACTGTTTTTT

J: TRBJ1-1
D: -
size: -
V: TRBV20-1
CDR3: CSARNLRGVTEAFF
DNA: TGCAGTGCTAGAAACCTCAGGGGCGTCACTGAAGCTTTCTTT

J: TRBJ2-5
D: TRBD2
size: few
V: TRBV12-3/TRBV12-4
CDR3: CASSPRGGHGETQYF
DNA: TGTGCCAGCAGTCCCCGGGGGGGGCATGGAGAGACCCAGTACTTC

J: TRBJ1-2
D: -
size: few
V: TRBV11-3
CDR3: CASSLDASNYGYTF
DNA: TGTGCCAGCAGCTTAGACGCATCTAACTATGGCTACACCTTC

J: TRBJ2-3
D: TRBD2
size: few
V: TRBV7-2
CDR3: CASSSQGSGGADTQYF
DNA: TGTGCCAGCAGCTCCCAGGGTAGCGGGGGGGCAGATACGCAGTATTTT

J: TRBJ2-2
D: -
size: -
V: TRBV4-2
CDR3: CASSQEWGPGTGELFF
DNA: TGTGCCAGCAGCCAAGAATGGGGCCCCGGCACCGGGGAGCTGTTTTTT

J: TRBJ2-7
D: TRBD2
size: -
V: TRBV7-8
CDR3: CASSLPPGASGGYEQYF
DNA: TGTGCCAGCAGCTTACCACCCGGGGCTAGCGGGGGCTACGAGCAGTACTTC

J: TRBJ2-1
D: -
size: -
V: TRBV7-9
CDR3: CASSLVGYMNEQFF
DNA: TGTGCCAGCAGCTTAGTTGGGTATATGAATGAGCAGTTCTTC

J: TRBJ2-5
D: TRBD2
size: -
V: TRBV4-1
CDR3: CASSQDRGLAGGQRETQYF
DNA: TGCGCCAGCAGCCAAGATCGTGGACTAGCGGGGGGGCAGCGGGAGACCCAGTACTTC

J: TRBJ1-1
D: -
size: few
V: TRBV21-1
CDR3: CASSPRPKGNTEAFF
DNA: TGTGCCAGCAGCCCGCGGCCGAAGGGGAACACTGAAGCTTTCTTT

J: TRBJ2-7
D: TRBD1
size: once
V: TRBV2
CDR3: CASRGLPGQGLAYEQYF
DNA: TGTGCCAGCAGGGGACTCCCCGGACAGGGGCTAGCCTACGAGCAGTACTTC

J: TRBJ2-5
D: TRBD2
size: few
V: TRBV9
CDR3: CASSVGAREGQETQYF
DNA: TGTGCCAGCAGCGTAGGAGCGCGGGAGGGCCAAGAGACCCAGTACTTC

J: TRBJ2-1
D: -
size: few
V: TRBV29-1
CDR3: CSVEGRFGNEQFF
DNA: TGCAGCGTTGAGGGGCGGTTTGGGAATGAGCAGTTCTTC

J: TRBJ2-3
D: -
size: many
V: TRBV11-2
CDR3: CASSLGIGTGADFPDTQYF
DNA: TGTGCCAGCAGCTTAGGAATCGGAACGGGAGCAGATTTTCCAGATACGCAGTATTTT

J: TRBJ2-1
D: -
size: -
V: TRBV14
CDR3: CASSQEGGGLLNEQFF
DNA: TGTGCCAGCAGCCAAGAAGGGGGAGGGCTCCTTAATGAGCAGTTCTTC

J: TRBJ2-3
D: -
size: -
V: TRBV5-6
CDR3: CASSFFLTGTFSTDTQYF
DNA: TGTGCCAGCAGCTTTTTCTTGACCGGGACATTTAGCACAGATACGCAGTATTTT

J: TRBJ2-7
D: -
size: -
V: TRBV9
CDR3: CASSVGPDKGPDF
DNA: TGTGCCAGCAGCGTAGGCCCTGACAAGGGCCCAGACTTC

J: TRBJ2-7
D: -
size: few
V: TRBV12-3/TRBV12-4
CDR3: CASSLGTARPPYEQYF
DNA: TGTGCCAGCAGTTTGGGGACGGCGAGGCCCCCCTACGAGCAGTACTTC

J: TRBJ1-6
D: TRBD1
size: many
V: TRBV12-3/TRBV12-4
CDR3: CASSFAGGNSPLHF
DNA: TGTGCCAGCAGTTTTGCAGGGGGCAATTCACCCCTCCACTTT

J: TRBJ2-2
D: -
size: many
V: TRBV12-3/TRBV12-4
CDR3: CASSPGAGELFF
DNA: TGTGCCAGCAGCCCCGGGGCCGGGGAGCTGTTTTTT

J: TRBJ2-2
D: TRBD2
size: many
V: TRBV5-1
CDR3: CASSYGLAGELFF
DNA: TGCGCCAGCAGCTACGGACTAGCCGGGGAGCTGTTTTTT

J: TRBJ2-5
D: -
size: few
V: TRBV18
CDR3: CASSPPEGRGQETQYF
DNA: TGTGCCAGCTCACCACCGGAGGGGAGAGGCCAAGAGACCCAGTACTTC

J: TRBJ2-3
D: -
size: -
V: TRBV29-1
CDR3: CSVEKGSREGTDTQYF
DNA: TGCAGCGTTGAAAAGGGTAGCAGGGAAGGGACAGATACGCAGTATTTT

J: TRBJ2-3
D: TRBD1
size: -
V: TRBV30
CDR3: CAWSGGQGADTQYF
DNA: TGTGCCTGGAGTGGGGGACAGGGAGCAGATACGCAGTATTTT

J: TRBJ2-1
D: TRBD2
size: -
V: TRBV24-1
CDR3: CATSGMSGSGVNEQFF
DNA: TGTGCCACCAGTGGAATGAGCGGGAGTGGTGTTAATGAGCAGTTCTTC

J: TRBJ2-3
D: -
size: many
V: TRBV9
CDR3: CASSGRGFSTDTQYF
DNA: TGTGCCAGCAGCGGGAGGGGGTTTAGCACAGATACGCAGTATTTT

J: TRBJ2-2
D: -
size: few
V: TRBV20-1
CDR3: CSARDRGAYGELFF
DNA: TGCAGTGCTAGAGATCGCGGGGCATACGGGGAGCTGTTTTTT

J: TRBJ2-1
D: TRBD2
size: few
V: TRBV30
CDR3: CALETSHEQFF
DNA: TGTGCCTTAGAGACTAGCCATGAGCAGTTCTTC

J: TRBJ1-2
D: -
size: -
V: TRBV7-9
CDR3: CASSSLADYGYTF
DNA: TGTGCCAGCAGCTCCTTGGCGGATTATGGCTACACCTTC

J: TRBJ2-7
D: TRBD2
size: many
V: TRBV12-3/TRBV12-4
CDR3: CASSSLIAGSSYEQYF
DNA: TGTGCCAGCAGTTCCCTCATAGCGGGCAGCTCCTACGAGCAGTACTTC

J: TRBJ1-1
D: -
size: few
V: TRBV12-3/TRBV12-4
CDR3: CASSWTQGSPGAFF
DNA: TGTGCCAGCAGTTGGACCCAAGGGTCGCCCGGGGCTTTCTTT

J: TRBJ2-2
D: -
size: few
V: TRBV7-9
CDR3: CASTRSRTDTGELFF
DNA: TGTGCCAGCACCCGATCGAGGACGGACACCGGGGAGCTGTTTTTT

J: TRBJ2-6
D: -
size: many
V: TRBV12-3/TRBV12-4
CDR3: CASTARSLYSSGANVLTF
DNA: TGTGCCAGCACCGCCAGGTCCCTTTACAGCTCTGGGGCCAACGTCCTGACTTTC

J: TRBJ2-1
D: TRBD2
size: many
V: TRBV6-2/TRBV6-3
CDR3: CASSLHGLAGGHEQFF
DNA: TGTGCCAGCAGCCTACACGGACTAGCGGGAGGGCATGAGCAGTTCTTC

J: TRBJ1-3
D: -
size: few
V: TRBV6-1
CDR3: CASSEAPGNTIYF
DNA: TGTGCCAGCAGTGAAGCCCCTGGAAACACCATATATTTT

J: TRBJ1-4
D: TRBD1
size: -
V: TRBV7-2
CDR3: CASSYRGFSNEKLFF
DNA: TGTGCCAGCAGCTACAGGGGTTTTTCTAATGAAAAACTGTTTTTT